This TCR beta chain stems from a study of T cell changes during pregnancy in multiple sclerosis. This CDR3 has 14 residues. V was trimmed by 11 bases and J by 1 base, leaving 15 bases between them. Per the germline V gene, CDR1 is SNHLY and CDR2 is FYNNEI. Assay: immunoSEQ multiplex PCR; the TCRdb copy retains only in-frame clones and omits some. The table records some 80,000 clones, approximately 95% of them present only once. The sample consisted of CD4+ T cells from peripheral blood mononuclear cells, taken after pregnancy. This TCR came from a female donor with multiple sclerosis, enrolled in a pregnancy study. The chain has TRBV2 and TRBJ2-1; D possibly corresponds to TRBD2 (5 bases). The CDR3: CASFGVNSYNEQFF. The CDR3 DNA reads TGTGCCTCGTTCGGGGTTAATTCCTACAATGAGCAGTTCTTC.